This T cell receptor (beta chain) is drawn from a study of human T cells and chemical hapten exposure. The wider study: Patients, largely female, had alopecia areata, totalis or universalis. Study observations and caveats: The number of TCRs above 1 in 1000 frequency did not change after DPC sensitization.

The CDR3 consists of 13 residues. Per the germline V gene, CDR1 is SGHRS and CDR2 is YFSETQ. V lost 4 bases and J lost 1; bases outside the gene matches: 0. TCRdb used MiXCR to reprocess the RACE reads, holding one entry per CDR3 protein. This table holds 250,000 or so distinct CDR3 sequences, around 7% found once. The time point: pre-sensitization, week 0. As for treatment: therapeutic diphenylcyclopropenone sensitization with weekly scalp DPC. Before extraction, the whole blood was not fractionated, and total RNA was taken from it. This clonotype was found a few times. What it binds is unknown. This sequence originates from a man aged 18 to 30 with alopecia areata. Some clones in this sample may be carry-over from other donors' samples. Here the sequenced sample was whole blood, taken in connection with sensitization to the hapten diphenylcyclopropenone (DPC). The chain combines TRBV5-1 with TRBJ2-7; 9 bases match TRBD1. The CDR3: CASSGQGSYEQYF. CDR3 in DNA: TGCGCCAGCAGCGGACAGGGGTCCTACGAGCAGTACTTC. The complete variable domain, with remaining parts taken from reference TRBV5-1 and TRBJ2-7, reads KAGVTQTPRYLIKTRGQQVTLSCSPISGHRSVSWYQQTPGQGLQFLFEYFSETQRNKGNFPGRFSGRQFSNSRSEMNVSTLELGDSALYLCASSGQGSYEQYFGPGTRLTVT.